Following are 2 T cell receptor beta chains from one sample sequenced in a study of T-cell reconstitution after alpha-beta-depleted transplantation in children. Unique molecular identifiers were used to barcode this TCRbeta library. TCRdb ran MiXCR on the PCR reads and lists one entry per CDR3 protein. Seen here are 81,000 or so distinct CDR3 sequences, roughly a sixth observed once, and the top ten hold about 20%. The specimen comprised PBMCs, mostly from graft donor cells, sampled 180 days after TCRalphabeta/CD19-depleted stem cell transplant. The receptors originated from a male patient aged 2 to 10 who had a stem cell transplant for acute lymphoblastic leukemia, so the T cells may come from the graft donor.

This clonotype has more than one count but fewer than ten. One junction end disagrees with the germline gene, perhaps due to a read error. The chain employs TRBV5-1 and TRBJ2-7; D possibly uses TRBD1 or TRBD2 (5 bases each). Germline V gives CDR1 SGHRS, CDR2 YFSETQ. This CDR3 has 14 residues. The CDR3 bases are TGCGCCAGCAGCGCCGGGACCTCCTCCTCCGAGCAGTACTTC. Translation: CASSAGTSSSEQYF.

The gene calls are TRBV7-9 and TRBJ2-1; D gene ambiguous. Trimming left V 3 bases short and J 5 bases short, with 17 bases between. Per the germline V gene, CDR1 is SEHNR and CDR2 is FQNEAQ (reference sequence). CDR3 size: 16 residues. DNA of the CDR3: TGTGCCAGCAGCTTCGGTCGCCCAGACGGTCACAATGAGCAGTTCTTC. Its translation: CASSFGRPDGHNEQFF.